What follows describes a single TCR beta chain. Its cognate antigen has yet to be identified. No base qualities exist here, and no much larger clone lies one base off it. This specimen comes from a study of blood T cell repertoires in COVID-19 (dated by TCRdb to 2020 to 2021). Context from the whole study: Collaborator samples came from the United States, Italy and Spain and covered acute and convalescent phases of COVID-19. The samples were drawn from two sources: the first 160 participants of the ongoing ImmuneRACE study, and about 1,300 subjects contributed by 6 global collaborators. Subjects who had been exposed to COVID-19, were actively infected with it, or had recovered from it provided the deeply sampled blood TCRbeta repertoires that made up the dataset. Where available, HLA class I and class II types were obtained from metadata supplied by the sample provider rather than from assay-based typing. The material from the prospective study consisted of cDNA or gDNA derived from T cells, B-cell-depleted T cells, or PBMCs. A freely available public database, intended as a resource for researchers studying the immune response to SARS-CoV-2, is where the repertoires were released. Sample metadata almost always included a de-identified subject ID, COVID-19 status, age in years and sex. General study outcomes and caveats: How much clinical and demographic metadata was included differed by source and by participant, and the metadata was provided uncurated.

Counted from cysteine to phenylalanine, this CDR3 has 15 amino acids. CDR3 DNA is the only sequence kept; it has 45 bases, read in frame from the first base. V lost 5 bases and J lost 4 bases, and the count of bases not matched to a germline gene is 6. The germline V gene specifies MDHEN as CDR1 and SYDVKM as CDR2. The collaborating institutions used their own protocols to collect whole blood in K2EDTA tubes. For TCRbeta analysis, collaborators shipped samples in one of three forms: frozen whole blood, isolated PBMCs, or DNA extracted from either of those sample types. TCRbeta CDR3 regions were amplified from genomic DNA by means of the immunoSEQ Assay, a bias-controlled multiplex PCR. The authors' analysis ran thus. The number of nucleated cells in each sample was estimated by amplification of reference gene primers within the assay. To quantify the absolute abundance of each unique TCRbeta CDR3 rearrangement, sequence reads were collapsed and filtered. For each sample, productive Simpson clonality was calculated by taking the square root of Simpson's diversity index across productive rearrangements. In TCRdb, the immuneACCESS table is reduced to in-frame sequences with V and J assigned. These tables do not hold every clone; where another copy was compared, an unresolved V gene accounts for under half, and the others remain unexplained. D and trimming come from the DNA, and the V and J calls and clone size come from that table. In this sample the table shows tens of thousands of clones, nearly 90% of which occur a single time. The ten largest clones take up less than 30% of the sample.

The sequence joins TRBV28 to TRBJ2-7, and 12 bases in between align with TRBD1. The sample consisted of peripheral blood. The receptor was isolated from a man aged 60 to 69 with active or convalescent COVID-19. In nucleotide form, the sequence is TGTGCCAGCAGTCCAGGGGGACAGGGGGCGTACGAGCAGTACTTC. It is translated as CASSPGGQGAYEQYF.